Shown below are 22 T cell receptor beta chains from a single sample sequenced in a study of shared clonotypes between healthy human individuals. Produced via immunoSEQ multiplex PCR; TCRdb's table is partial and in-frame only. The profile shows millions of clones, roughly 95% of them singletons. Naive CD8 cells lacked CD45RO, underwent positive selection for CCR7 and left out terminally differentiated effector memory CD45RA+ cells. The specimen sequenced was naive CD8+ T cells sorted from blood. Every receptor here comes from a man aged 18 to 30 in good health.

This rearrangement joins TRBV27 to TRBJ2-7; 8 bases fit TRBD1. The CDR3 covers 16 residues. V was clipped by 0 bases and J by 4 bases; unmatched bases: 8. The germline gives CDR1 MNHEY, CDR2 SMNVEV (reference sequence). The CDR3 bases are TGTGCCAGCAGTTTATCGGGACCGGGACAGGCGTACGAGCAGTACTTC. Translation: CASSLSGPGQAYEQYF.

This clone showed up just once. The rearrangement uses TRBV18 and TRBJ1-1; D gene ambiguous. Trimming pared 0 bases from V and 0 bases from J, leaving 8 bases between. The CDR3 extends over 15 amino acids. Looked up from germline, CDR1 is KGHSH and CDR2 is LQKENI. CDR3 nucleotides: TGTGCCAGCTCACCACCGTGGGATATGAACACTGAAGCTTTCTTT. This translates into CASSPPWDMNTEAFF.

The chain uses TRBV9 and TRBJ2-3; D is unresolved. In germline, CDR1 is SGDLS, CDR2 YYNGEE. V was cut by 0 bases and J by 0 bases, with 11 bases left in between. This CDR3 contains 16 residues. The CDR3 DNA sequence: TGTGCCAGCAGCGTAGACAACGTCAGAAGCACAGATACGCAGTATTTT. Amino acid sequence: CASSVDNVRSTDTQYF.

The chain links TRBV4-3 to TRBJ2-1; the D is unclear. Germline V CDR1 and CDR2: LGHNA, YSLEER. V was trimmed by 1 base and J by 1 base, leaving 5 bases between them. The CDR3 is 14 amino acids. The CDR3 here is CASSQVQSYNEQFF. CDR3 nucleotides: TGCGCCAGCAGCCAAGTACAGTCCTACAATGAGCAGTTCTTC.

V is TRBV4-1 and J is TRBJ2-7; possible D gene TRBD2, 6 bases. Trimming removed 0 bases at V and 6 bases at J, with 6 bases between. The CDR3 runs 12 residues. The germline gives CDR1 MGHRA, CDR2 YSYEKL. CDR3 sequence: CASSQDGSEQYF. In DNA form, the CDR3 reads TGCGCCAGCAGCCAAGACGGGAGCGAGCAGTACTTC.

With regard to this clone: Germline is not matched at one junction end, which may reflect a read error. The V call is TRBV2, the J call TRBJ2-2; the D gene is possibly TRBD1 (6 bases). Germline V CDR1 and CDR2: SNHLY, FYNNEI. The CDR3 is made up of 14 amino acids. CDR3 sequence reads: CASLGVQTRGGLFF. For the CDR3, the DNA is TGTGCCAGCCTAGGGGTACAGACCCGAGGGGGGCTGTTTTTT. The full variable domain, rest sourced from reference TRBV2 and TRBJ2-2, is EPEVTQTPSHQVTQMGQEVILRCVPISNHLYFYWYRQILGQKVEFLVSFYNNEISEKSEIFDDQFSVERPDGSNFTLKIRSTKLEDSAMYFCASLGVQTRGGLFFGEGSRLTVL.

V is TRBV5-1 and J is TRBJ2-5; 7 bases fit TRBD2. The CDR3 spans 16 residues. Per the germline V gene, CDR1 is SGHRS and CDR2 is YFSETQ. V was clipped by 0 bases and J by 1 base; unmatched bases: 6. For the CDR3, the DNA is TGCGCCAGCAGCTTGGCGGGGGGACCCTTCCAAGAGACCCAGTACTTC. It specifies CASSLAGGPFQETQYF.

V usage is TRBV5-1 and J usage is TRBJ2-7; the D gene is possibly TRBD1 (6 bases). CDR1 SGHRS and CDR2 YFSETQ come from the germline V gene. The CDR3 is 12 amino acids. V was cut by 0 bases and J by 6 bases, with 7 bases left in between. This chain's CDR3 is CASSLETGEQYF. The CDR3 DNA is TGCGCCAGCAGCTTGGAGACAGGCGAGCAGTACTTC.

The chain recombines TRBV4-1 with TRBJ2-2, with 10 bases identical to TRBD1. With 7 bases clipped from V and 4 bases from J, the junction kept 12 bases outside the gene matches. The CDR3 runs 17 residues. In germline, CDR1 is MGHRA, CDR2 YSYEKL. The CDR3 DNA is TGCGCCAGCAACTCAGGACAGGGGGTTTTTGGCACCGGGGAGCTGTTTTTT. Translated: CASNSGQGVFGTGELFF.

J is TRBJ1-6 and V is TRBV10-3, with D possibly matching TRBD1 (5 bases). The CDR3 runs 15 residues. The V and J ends lost 2 bases and 9 bases respectively, with 14 bases between them. Per germline, CDR1 ENHRY and CDR2 SYGVKD. CDR3 sequence: CAISEGPGGFSPLHF. CDR3 sequence (DNA): TGTGCCATCAGTGAGGGACCCGGGGGGTTTTCACCCCTCCACTTT.

V gene TRBV28 combines with J gene TRBJ1-5; no clear D. Trimming removed 5 bases from V and 4 bases from J, with 3 bases in between. CDR3 length: 11 residues. Germline V gene data show CDR1 as MDHEN and CDR2 as SYDVKM. The DNA of the CDR3 is TGTGCCAGCAGTGAAAATCAGCCCCAGCATTTT. Translated: CASSENQPQHF.

J is TRBJ2-3 and V is TRBV18, with no clear D. The CDR3 spans 14 residues. From germline, CDR1 is KGHSH and CDR2 LQKENI. Trimming left V 2 bases short and J 3 bases short, with 9 bases between. The CDR3 protein is CASSPGGETDTQYF. The CDR3 nucleotides are TGTGCCAGCTCACCAGGTGGCGAGACAGATACGCAGTATTTT.

The table lists this clone with a few counts. Other nucleotide sequences in the sample specify the same CDR3. The gene calls are TRBV28 and TRBJ1-6; 10 positions match TRBD1. The V segment lost 2 bases and the J segment 9 bases; nucleotides outside the gene matches: 1. Germline values: CDR1 MDHEN, CDR2 SYDVKM. The CDR3 is 14 amino acids. CDR3 region: CASSLGQGVSPLHF. The CDR3 DNA reads as TGTGCCAGCAGTTTAGGACAGGGGGTTTCACCCCTCCACTTT.

V gene TRBV6-1 combines with J gene TRBJ1-1, with D maybe TRBD1 (6 bases). Germline assignment: CDR1 MNHNS and CDR2 SASEGT. V dropped 7 bases and J dropped 7 bases, with 19 bases sitting between them. This CDR3 comprises 14 residues. CDR3 residues: CASTLTRGGGEAFF. The CDR3 bases are TGTGCCAGCACACTCACCCGAGGGGGTGGTGAAGCTTTCTTT.

The J gene is TRBJ1-2, the V gene TRBV28; possible D gene TRBD1, 5 bases. Germline values: CDR1 MDHEN, CDR2 SYDVKM. With 2 bases removed from V and 11 bases from J, the gap between germline ends came to 12 bases. This CDR3 has 12 amino acids. Written as DNA, the CDR3 is TGTGCCAGCAGTTTAAGGTCCGGGGGGTACACCTTC. Its translation: CASSLRSGGYTF.

This sequence joins TRBV29-1 and TRBJ1-2; D is unclear. CDR1 is SQVTM, CDR2 ANQGSEA, per germline. Trimming took off 5 bases at V and 1 base at J, with 17 bases between the two ends. The length of the CDR3 is 15 residues. The DNA of the CDR3 is TGCAGCGTTACACACTCCCCTCTGATTAACTATGGCTACACCTTC. As protein: CSVTHSPLINYGYTF.

The chain links TRBV11-2 to TRBJ1-6, with TRBD1 as a possible D gene (5 bases). V was pared by 2 bases and J by 7 bases, with 12 bases between. This CDR3 contains 15 residues. CDR1 SGHAT and CDR2 FQNNGV come from the germline V gene. For the CDR3, the DNA is TGTGCCAGCAGCTTAAGGGACGTACCCAATTCACCCCTCCACTTT. Translated: CASSLRDVPNSPLHF.

This clone showed up just once. J is TRBJ1-2 and V is TRBV19; the D gene is possibly TRBD1 (5 bases). Trimming stripped 6 bases from V and 7 bases from J, with 15 bases between. Looked up from germline, CDR1 is LNHDA and CDR2 is SQIVND (reference sequence). The CDR3 is 13 residues long. This CDR3 reads CASRPGQAFGYTF. The CDR3 region has the DNA TGTGCCAGTAGGCCAGGGCAAGCTTTTGGCTACACCTTC.

A word on this clone: Other DNA sequences in the sample encode the same CDR3. The V gene is TRBV7-9, the J gene TRBJ1-2; tentatively, D is TRBD1 (6 bases). V was cut by 5 bases and J by 2 bases, with 9 bases left in between. This CDR3 has 13 residues. Germline V gene lookup returns CDR1 SEHNR and CDR2 FQNEAQ (reference sequence). The CDR3 DNA reads TGTGCCAGCAGCCCCACAGGGAACTATGGCTACACCTTC. It translates to CASSPTGNYGYTF.

The gene calls are TRBV4-3 and TRBJ2-1; 7 nucleotides match TRBD2. Germline assignment: CDR1 LGHNA and CDR2 YSLEER. The length of the CDR3 is 16 residues. After removal of 2 bases from V and 3 bases from J, the junction contained 7 bases not matched to a gene. CDR3 in DNA: TGCGCCAGCAGCCAATCCTGGGGGGGAGACTACAATGAGCAGTTCTTC. Its translation: CASSQSWGGDYNEQFF.

This chain connects TRBV12-5 to TRBJ2-7; no clear D gene. The CDR3 totals 13 residues. Trimming shortened V by 3 bases and J by 3 bases, and 9 bases separated the two germline ends. The germline V gene encodes CDR1 LGHNT and CDR2 FRNRAP. CDR3 sequence reads: CASGFDGYYEQYF. The CDR3 DNA follows: TGTGCTAGTGGTTTCGACGGTTACTACGAGCAGTACTTC.

This clone was detected only once. The rearrangement links TRBV7-2 to TRBJ2-7; 7 nucleotides align to TRBD1. With V trimmed by 1 base and J by 4 bases, 7 bases remained unmatched. This CDR3 has 15 amino acids. Germline V gene lookup returns CDR1 SGHTA and CDR2 FQGNSA. CDR3 coding DNA: TGTGCCAGCAGCTTAGAAGGGGGCGAATATTACGAGCAGTACTTC. This translates into CASSLEGGEYYEQYF.